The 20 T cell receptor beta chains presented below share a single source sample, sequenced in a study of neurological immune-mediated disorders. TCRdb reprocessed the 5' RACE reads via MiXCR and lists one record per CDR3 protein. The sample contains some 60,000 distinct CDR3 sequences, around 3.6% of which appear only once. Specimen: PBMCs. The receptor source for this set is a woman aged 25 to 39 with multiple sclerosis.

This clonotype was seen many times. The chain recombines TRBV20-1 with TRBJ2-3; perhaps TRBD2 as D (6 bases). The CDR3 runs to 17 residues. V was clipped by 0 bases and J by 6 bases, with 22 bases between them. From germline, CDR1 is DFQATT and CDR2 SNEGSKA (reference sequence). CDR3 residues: CSARDLYRGGGWDTQYF. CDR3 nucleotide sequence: TGCAGTGCTAGAGATCTTTATCGGGGAGGAGGTTGGGATACGCAGTATTTT.

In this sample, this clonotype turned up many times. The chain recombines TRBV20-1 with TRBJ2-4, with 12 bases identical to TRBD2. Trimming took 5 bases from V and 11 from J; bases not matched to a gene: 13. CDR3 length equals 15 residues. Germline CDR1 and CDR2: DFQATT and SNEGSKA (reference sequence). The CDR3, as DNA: TGCAGTGCTTTCCTAGCGGGGGGGTCCCCCTCCCTTCAGTACTTC. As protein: CSAFLAGGSPSLQYF.

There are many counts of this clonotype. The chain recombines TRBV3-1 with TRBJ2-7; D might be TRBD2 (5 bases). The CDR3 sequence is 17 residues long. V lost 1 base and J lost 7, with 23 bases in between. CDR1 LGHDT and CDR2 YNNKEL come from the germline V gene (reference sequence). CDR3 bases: TGTGCCAGCAGCCAAGTCCAGGACGAACAACCTACGGGGGAGCAGTACTTC. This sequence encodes CASSQVQDEQPTGEQYF.

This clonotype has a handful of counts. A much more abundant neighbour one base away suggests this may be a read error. The CDR3 nucleotides read TGTGTCAGCAGCCAGAAGATTCATAGCAATCAGCCCCAGCATTTT. As protein: CVSSQKIHSNQPQHF. The J gene is TRBJ1-5, the V gene TRBV14, with unresolved D. Per germline, CDR1 SGHDN and CDR2 FVKESK. The CDR3 consists of 15 residues.

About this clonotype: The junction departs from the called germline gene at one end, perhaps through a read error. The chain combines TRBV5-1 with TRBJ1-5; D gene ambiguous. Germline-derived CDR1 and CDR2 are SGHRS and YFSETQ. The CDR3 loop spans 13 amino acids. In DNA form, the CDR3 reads TGCGCCAGCAGCCCGGACGTAAATCAGCCCCAGAATTTT. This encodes CASSPDVNQPQNF.

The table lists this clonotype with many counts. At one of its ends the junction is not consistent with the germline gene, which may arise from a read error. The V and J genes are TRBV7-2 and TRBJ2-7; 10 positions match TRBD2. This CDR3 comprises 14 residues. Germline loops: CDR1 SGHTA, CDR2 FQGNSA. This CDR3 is CASRLAGGPREQYF. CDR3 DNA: TGTGCCAGCAGGTTAGCGGGAGGCCCGCGGGAGCAGTACTTC.

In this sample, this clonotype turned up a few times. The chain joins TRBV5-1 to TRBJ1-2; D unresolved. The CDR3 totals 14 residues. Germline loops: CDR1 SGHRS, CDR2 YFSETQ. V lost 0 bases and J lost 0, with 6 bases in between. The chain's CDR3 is CASSLEQPNYGYTF. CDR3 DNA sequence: TGCGCCAGCAGCTTGGAACAGCCTAACTATGGCTACACCTTC.

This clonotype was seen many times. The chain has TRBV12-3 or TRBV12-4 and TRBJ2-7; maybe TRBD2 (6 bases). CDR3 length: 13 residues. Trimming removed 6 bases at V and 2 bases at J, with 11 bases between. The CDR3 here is CASSTPGAYEQYF. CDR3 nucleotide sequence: TGTGCCAGCAGCACTCCGGGAGCCTACGAGCAGTACTTC.

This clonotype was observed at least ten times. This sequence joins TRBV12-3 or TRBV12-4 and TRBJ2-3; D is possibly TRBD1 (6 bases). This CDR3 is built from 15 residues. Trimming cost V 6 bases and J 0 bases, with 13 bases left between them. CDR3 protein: CASRLKTGSTDTQYF. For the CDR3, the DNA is TGTGCCAGCAGATTGAAAACAGGGAGCACAGATACGCAGTATTTT.

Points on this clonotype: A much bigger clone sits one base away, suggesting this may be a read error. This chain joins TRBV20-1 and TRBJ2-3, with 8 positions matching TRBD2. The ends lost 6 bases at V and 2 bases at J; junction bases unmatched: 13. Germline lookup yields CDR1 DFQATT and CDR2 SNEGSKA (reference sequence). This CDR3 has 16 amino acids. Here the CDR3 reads CSAANLGTRYTDTQYF. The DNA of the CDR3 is TGCAGTGCGGCCAACCTCGGGACTAGATACACAGATACGCAGTATTTT.

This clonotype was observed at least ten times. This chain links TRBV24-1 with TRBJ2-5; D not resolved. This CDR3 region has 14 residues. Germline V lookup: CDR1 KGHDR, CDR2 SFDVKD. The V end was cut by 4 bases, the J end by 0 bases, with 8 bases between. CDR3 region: CATSDQGYQETQYF. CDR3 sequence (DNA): TGTGCCACCAGTGACCAAGGGTACCAAGAGACCCAGTACTTC.

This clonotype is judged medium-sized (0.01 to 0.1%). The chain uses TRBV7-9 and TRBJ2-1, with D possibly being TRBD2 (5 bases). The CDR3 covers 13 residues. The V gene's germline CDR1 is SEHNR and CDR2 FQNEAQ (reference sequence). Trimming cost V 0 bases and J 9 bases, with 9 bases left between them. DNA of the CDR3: TGTGCCAGCAGCTTAGCGGGGAGTTCTGAGCAGTTCTTC. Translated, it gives CASSLAGSSEQFF. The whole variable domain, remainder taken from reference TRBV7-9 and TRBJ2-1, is DTGVSQNPRHKITKRGQNVTFRCDPISEHNRLYWYRQTLGQGPEFLTYFQNEAQLEKSRLLSDRFSAERPKGSFSTLEIQRTEQGDSAMYLCASSLAGSSEQFFGPGTRLTVL.

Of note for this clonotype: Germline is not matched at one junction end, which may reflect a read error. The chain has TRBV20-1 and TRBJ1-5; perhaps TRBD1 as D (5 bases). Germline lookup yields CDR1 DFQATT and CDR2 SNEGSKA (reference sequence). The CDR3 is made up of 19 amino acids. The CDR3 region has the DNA TGCAGTGCTAGAGGAGGTGGGGGGAGAGGGGCAGGAAGCAATCAGCCCCAGAATTTT. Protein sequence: CSARGGGGRGAGSNQPQNF.

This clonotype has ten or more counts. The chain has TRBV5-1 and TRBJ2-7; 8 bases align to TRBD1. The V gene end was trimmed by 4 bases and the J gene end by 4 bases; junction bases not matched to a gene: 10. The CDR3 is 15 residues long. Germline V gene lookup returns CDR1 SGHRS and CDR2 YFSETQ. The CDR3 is CASSPRTGPAYEQYF. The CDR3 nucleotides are TGCGCCAGCAGCCCCCGGACAGGGCCCGCTTACGAGCAGTACTTC.

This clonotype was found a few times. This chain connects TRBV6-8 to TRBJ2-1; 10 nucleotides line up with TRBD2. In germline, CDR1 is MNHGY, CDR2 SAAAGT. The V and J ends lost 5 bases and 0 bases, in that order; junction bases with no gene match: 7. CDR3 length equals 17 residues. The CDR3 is CASSGTSVNNSYNEQFF. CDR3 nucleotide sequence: TGTGCCAGCAGTGGGACTAGCGTCAATAACTCCTACAATGAGCAGTTCTTC.

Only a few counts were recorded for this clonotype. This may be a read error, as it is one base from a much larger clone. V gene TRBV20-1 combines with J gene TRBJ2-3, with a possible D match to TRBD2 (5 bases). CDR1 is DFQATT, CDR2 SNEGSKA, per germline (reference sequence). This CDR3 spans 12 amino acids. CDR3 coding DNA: TGCAGTGCTCCCGGGGTCCCAGATACGCATTATTTT. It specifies CSAPGVPDTHYF.

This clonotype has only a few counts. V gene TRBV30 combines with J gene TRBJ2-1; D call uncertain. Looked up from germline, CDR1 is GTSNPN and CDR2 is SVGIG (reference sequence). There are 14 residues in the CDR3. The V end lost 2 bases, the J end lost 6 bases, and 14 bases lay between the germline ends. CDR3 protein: CAWSTAWVGNEQFF. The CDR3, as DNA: TGTGCCTGGAGTACAGCCTGGGTCGGCAATGAGCAGTTCTTC.

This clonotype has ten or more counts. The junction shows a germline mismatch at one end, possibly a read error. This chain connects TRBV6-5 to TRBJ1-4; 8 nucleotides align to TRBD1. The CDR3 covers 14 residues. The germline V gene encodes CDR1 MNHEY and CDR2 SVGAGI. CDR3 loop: CASGSGTGNGKLFF. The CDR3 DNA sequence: TGTGCCAGCGGTTCCGGGACAGGCAATGGAAAACTGTTTTTT.

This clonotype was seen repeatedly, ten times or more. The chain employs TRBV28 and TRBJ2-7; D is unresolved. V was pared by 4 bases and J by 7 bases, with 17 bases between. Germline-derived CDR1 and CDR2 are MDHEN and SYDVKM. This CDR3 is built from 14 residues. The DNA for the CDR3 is TGTGCCAGCAGTTCGACTGAGCCTACGAAGGAGCAGTACTTC. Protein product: CASSSTEPTKEQYF. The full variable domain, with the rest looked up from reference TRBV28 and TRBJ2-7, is DVKVTQSSRYLVKRTGEKVFLECVQDMDHENMFWYRQDPGLGLRLIYFSYDVKMKEKGDIPEGYSVSREKKERFSLILESASTNQTSMYLCASSSTEPTKEQYFGPGTRLTVT.

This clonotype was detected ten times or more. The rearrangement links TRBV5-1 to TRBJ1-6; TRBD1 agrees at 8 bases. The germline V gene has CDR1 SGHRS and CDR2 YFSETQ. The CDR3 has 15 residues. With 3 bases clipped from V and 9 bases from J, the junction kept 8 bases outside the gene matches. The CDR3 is CASSSIQGDGSPLHF. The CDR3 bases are TGCGCCAGCAGCTCAATACAGGGGGACGGTTCACCCCTCCACTTT.